This entry lists 17 T cell receptor beta chains sequenced from one sample in a study. The repertoire was sequenced with immunoSEQ multiplex PCR; TCRdb's copy has only in-frame clones and lacks some. Of under 90,000 clones in the sample, 90% to 95% were seen once. The sample consisted of PBMCs. These receptor sequences come from a man between 40 and 49 years old with rheumatoid arthritis.

The genes are TRBV24-1 and TRBJ2-2, with 10 positions matching TRBD1. J was trimmed by 0 bases and V by 3 bases; bases with no gene match: 3. This CDR3 is built from 17 residues. The germline gives CDR1 KGHDR, CDR2 SFDVKD. The CDR3 protein is CATSDPDRGANTGELFF. Written as DNA, the CDR3 is TGTGCCACCAGTGATCCGGACAGGGGGGCGAACACCGGGGAGCTGTTTTTT.

The CDR3 reads CASTPDAGGRAGELFF. The CDR3 bases are TGTGCCAGCACCCCTGACGCAGGGGGCAGGGCCGGGGAGCTGTTTTTT. The chain has TRBV6-4 and TRBJ2-2; 8 nucleotides align to TRBD1. CDR3 size: 16 residues. Trimming took 7 bases from V and 6 from J; bases not matched to a gene: 13. CDR1 and CDR2 from the germline V gene are MRHNA and SNTAGT.

This rearrangement joins TRBV27 to TRBJ1-2; D gene ambiguous. There are 15 residues in the CDR3. Germline-derived CDR1 and CDR2 are MNHEY and SMNVEV (reference sequence). The V end was cut by 7 bases, the J end by 0 bases, with 15 bases between. CDR3 sequence: CASTSRRAANYGYTF. CDR3 DNA sequence: TGTGCCAGCACCTCTCGAAGGGCGGCTAACTATGGCTACACCTTC.

The rearrangement links TRBV24-1 to TRBJ2-2; 7 bases agree with TRBD1. This CDR3 has 15 amino acids. Looked up from germline, CDR1 is KGHDR and CDR2 is SFDVKD. With 5 bases clipped from V and 5 bases from J, the junction kept 7 bases outside the gene matches. CDR3 sequence: CATSAPTGRTGELFF. DNA of the CDR3: TGTGCCACCAGTGCCCCGACAGGGAGAACCGGGGAGCTGTTTTTT.

This clone was found a few times. The rearrangement joins TRBV7-3 to TRBJ2-2; 10 nucleotides agree with TRBD2. This CDR3 comprises 15 residues. The V gene end was trimmed by 2 bases and the J gene end by 6 bases; junction bases not matched to a gene: 3. Germline assignment: CDR1 SGHTA and CDR2 FQGTGA. In nucleotides, the CDR3 is TGTGCCAGCAGCTTATCAGCGGGAGGGCCCGGGGAGCTGTTTTTT. Protein sequence: CASSLSAGGPGELFF.

The chain combines TRBV25-1 with TRBJ1-4; D unclear. Germline lookup yields CDR1 MGHDK and CDR2 SYGVNS. CDR3 length: 14 residues. Trimming removed 5 bases at V and 5 bases at J, with 12 bases between. The CDR3 DNA reads TGTGCCAGCAGTCTTCGGGATAGGAATGAAAAACTGTTTTTT. It encodes CASSLRDRNEKLFF.

This chain joins TRBV25-1 and TRBJ2-2, with unresolved D. CDR1 is MGHDK, CDR2 SYGVNS, per germline. CDR3 size: 11 residues. Trimming took 6 bases from V and 1 from J, leaving 0 bases between them. The DNA of the CDR3 is TGTGCCAGCAGGAACACCGGGGAGCTGTTTTTT. Its translation: CASRNTGELFF. Full variable domain (rest looked up from reference TRBV25-1 and TRBJ2-2): EADIYQTPRYLVIGTGKKITLECSQTMGHDKMYWYQQDPGMELHLIHYSYGVNSTEKGDLSSESTVSRIRTEHFPLTLESARPSHTSQYLCASRNTGELFFGEGSRLTVL.

This chain connects TRBV19 to TRBJ1-1; possibly TRBD1 for D (6 bases). This CDR3 is 14 amino acids long. V was clipped by 5 bases and J by 3 bases, with 13 bases between them. Germline V gene sequence: CDR1 LNHDA, CDR2 SQIVND (reference sequence). The CDR3 here is CASSPRGRDTEAFF. DNA of the CDR3: TGTGCCAGTAGTCCCAGGGGAAGGGACACTGAAGCTTTCTTT.

The chain couples TRBV1 to TRBJ2-7; the table assigns TRBD2, which was not confirmed against the DNA. TRBV1 represents a pseudogene. This CDR3 has 17 amino acids. The CDR3 reads CTSSQEWRASGTYEQYF. Written as DNA, the CDR3 is TGCACCAGCAGCCAAGAGTGGCGGGCTAGCGGAACCTACGAGCAGTACTTC.

This clone was seen once. The chain couples TRBV6-5 to TRBJ1-5; 7 nucleotides match TRBD1. J lost 1 base, V lost 7 bases, and 7 bases had no gene match. This CDR3 contains 15 residues. Per germline, CDR1 MNHEY and CDR2 SVGAGI. Here the CDR3 reads CASKGQSLSNQPQHF. The DNA of the CDR3 is TGTGCCAGCAAGGGACAGTCCCTAAGCAATCAGCCCCAGCATTTT.

The chain couples TRBV7-8 to TRBJ1-3; D is undetermined. CDR3 size: 14 residues. V was shortened by 2 bases and J by 3 bases, with 8 bases between the two germline ends. Germline V gene data show CDR1 as SGHVS and CDR2 as FQNEAQ. The CDR3 bases are TGTGCCAGCAGCTTAATAGGGCTTGGAAACACCATATATTTT. Translating it yields CASSLIGLGNTIYF.

The V call is TRBV4-3, the J call TRBJ1-4; D is possibly TRBD1 (6 bases). The CDR3 runs 15 residues. Germline values: CDR1 LGHNA, CDR2 YSLEER. Trimming left V 2 bases short and J 3 bases short, with 10 bases between. The CDR3 sequence: CASSQNRASNEKLFF. The DNA for the CDR3 is TGCGCCAGCAGCCAAAACAGGGCCTCTAATGAAAAACTGTTTTTT.

V usage is TRBV27 and J usage is TRBJ1-6, with 7 bases fitting TRBD1. Losses at the gene ends were 4 bases for V and 1 base for J; bases not matched to a gene: 10. This CDR3 comprises 18 residues. CDR1 and CDR2 (germline): MNHEY, SMNVEV (reference sequence). The CDR3 nucleotides are TGTGCCAGCAGTTCCCTCGGGTCAGGGGGATCCTATAATTCACCCCTCCACTTT. Residues: CASSSLGSGGSYNSPLHF.

The CDR3 region is CASSPTDRGKQYF. DNA for the CDR3: TGTGCCAGCAGCCCAACCGACAGGGGGAAGCAGTACTTC. This chain uses TRBV7-9 with TRBJ2-7; 9 bases match TRBD1. The J segment lost 8 bases and the V segment lost 5 bases, leaving 7 bases of the junction unmatched. The CDR3 contains 13 residues. Germline loops: CDR1 SEHNR, CDR2 FQNEAQ (reference sequence).

V gene TRBV6-2 or TRBV6-3 combines with J gene TRBJ1-1; D not certain. This CDR3 is built from 15 residues. The germline V gene has CDR1 MNHEY and CDR2 SVGEGT. The ends were cut back, 0 bases at V and 3 bases at J, with 11 bases in the middle. The CDR3 DNA is TGTGCCAGCAGTTACTCGCCCCACGGCTACACTGAAGCTTTCTTT. Amino acid sequence: CASSYSPHGYTEAFF.

This clone has more than one count but fewer than ten. This sequence joins TRBV14 and TRBJ2-1; D is uncertain. Germline V lookup: CDR1 SGHDN, CDR2 FVKESK. The CDR3 extends over 13 amino acids. Trimming pared 0 bases from V and 12 bases from J, leaving 12 bases between. The CDR3 nucleotides are TGTGCCAGCAGCCAAGACCACGCGACGAGGCAGTTCTTC. Residues: CASSQDHATRQFF.

V gene TRBV6-4 combines with J gene TRBJ2-3; D is perhaps TRBD2 (6 bases). This CDR3 is built from 15 residues. With 3 bases removed from V and 4 bases from J, the gap between germline ends came to 14 bases. Germline CDR1 MRHNA, CDR2 SNTAGT. The CDR3 loop is CASSEGRDGADTQYF. DNA for the CDR3: TGTGCCAGCAGTGAGGGGCGGGATGGGGCAGATACGCAGTATTTT.